These 21 T cell receptor beta chains came from one sample sequenced in a study of blood T cell repertoires in COVID-19. Data came from immunoSEQ multiplex PCR; TCRdb stores just in-frame clones and leaves some out. The sample holds around 64,000 clones; 70% to 90% are singletons and the top ten take around 3.5%. Material for sequencing was peripheral blood. The receptor set was obtained from a man aged 45-60 years with active COVID-19.

The chain carries TRBV20-1 and TRBJ1-2; no clear D. The CDR3 is 13 residues long. Germline loops: CDR1 DFQATT, CDR2 SNEGSKA (reference sequence). With 3 bases removed from V and 7 bases from J, the gap between germline ends came to 15 bases. CDR3 sequence: CSASLMRSGGYTF. The CDR3 DNA is TGCAGTGCTAGTCTCATGCGGTCCGGTGGCTACACCTTC.

This chain connects TRBV10-3 to TRBJ1-6, with D perhaps TRBD1 (6 bases). Trimming shortened V by 2 bases and J by 7 bases, and 12 bases separated the two germline ends. Germline-derived CDR1 and CDR2 are ENHRY and SYGVKD. This CDR3 has 15 residues. This chain's CDR3 is CAISEKQGENSPLHF. In nucleotides, the CDR3 is TGTGCCATCAGTGAGAAACAGGGAGAGAATTCACCCCTCCACTTT.

This chain connects TRBV27 to TRBJ1-2, with D possibly being TRBD1 (5 bases). The CDR3 loop spans 14 amino acids. Germline CDR1 MNHEY, CDR2 SMNVEV (reference sequence). Trimming cost V 2 bases and J 2 bases, with 9 bases left between them. The CDR3 protein is CASSLRGYNYGYTF. The CDR3 DNA sequence: TGTGCCAGCAGTTTAAGGGGCTACAACTATGGCTACACCTTC.

The chain links TRBV2 to TRBJ2-7; 9 nucleotides align to TRBD2. CDR1 is SNHLY and CDR2 is FYNNEI in the germline V gene. The V segment lost 6 bases and the J segment 0 bases; nucleotides outside the gene matches: 3. The CDR3 is 14 amino acids. Written as DNA, the CDR3 is TGTGCCAGCAGGGGGACTAGCATCTCCTACGAGCAGTACTTC. It is translated as CASRGTSISYEQYF.

The chain has TRBV29-1 and TRBJ2-1, with no clear D. The ends were cut back, 7 bases at V and 5 bases at J, with 18 bases in the middle. This CDR3 has 14 residues. Germline loops: CDR1 SQVTM, CDR2 ANQGSEA. The CDR3 DNA sequence: TGCAGCGCGAACACTGGAGATTCAAACAATGAGCAGTTCTTC. Translated: CSANTGDSNNEQFF.

The chain recombines TRBV4-1 with TRBJ2-7; 8 bases line up with TRBD2. Germline lookup yields CDR1 MGHRA and CDR2 YSYEKL. The ends lost 1 base at V and 5 bases at J; junction bases unmatched: 7. CDR3 length: 15 residues. The CDR3 reads CASSQGAAGEDEQYF. For the CDR3, the DNA is TGCGCCAGCAGCCAAGGTGCAGCGGGGGAGGACGAGCAGTACTTC.

The gene calls are TRBV2 and TRBJ1-1; 8 bases are a match to TRBD1. Germline V lookup: CDR1 SNHLY, CDR2 FYNNEI. The CDR3 spans 14 residues. V lost 7 bases, J lost 6 bases, and 10 bases stayed unmatched. The CDR3 nucleotides are TGTGCCAGCACCCGTAGCCAGGGGGCCCCTGAAGCTTTCTTT. It encodes CASTRSQGAPEAFF.

The rearrangement uses TRBV2 and TRBJ2-5; 14 bases line up with TRBD2. The CDR3 has 18 amino acids. Germline V gene data show CDR1 as SNHLY and CDR2 as FYNNEI. J lost 1 base, V lost 5 bases, and 9 bases had no gene match. CDR3 sequence reads: CASSHPAGTSGGQETQYF. The DNA for the CDR3 is TGTGCCAGCAGTCACCCAGCCGGGACTAGCGGGGGCCAAGAGACCCAGTACTTC.

This rearrangement joins TRBV7-2 to TRBJ2-3; possible D gene TRBD1, 6 bases. This CDR3 is built from 15 residues. Germline CDR1 and CDR2: SGHTA and FQGNSA. With 3 bases removed from V and 6 bases from J, the gap between germline ends came to 16 bases. CDR3 loop: CASSFSRGIGDTQYF. The CDR3 coding sequence is TGTGCCAGCAGCTTTAGCAGGGGTATAGGGGATACGCAGTATTTT.

CDR3 nucleotides: TGTGCCAGCAGCTCAAGACTAGCGGGGGGAACCTACAATGAGCAGTTCTTC. This translates into CASSSRLAGGTYNEQFF. V gene TRBV7-2 combines with J gene TRBJ2-1, with 13 bases lining up with TRBD2. Trimming took 4 bases from V and 2 from J; bases not matched to a gene: 5. Germline V gene sequence: CDR1 SGHTA, CDR2 FQGNSA. The CDR3 length is 17 residues.

The chain links TRBV5-1 to TRBJ2-3, with TRBD2 identical over 12 bases. Trimming at V came to 4 bases and at J to 5 bases, leaving 5 bases not matched to a gene. The CDR3 is 15 residues long. The germline V gene has CDR1 SGHRS and CDR2 YFSETQ. The chain's CDR3 is CASSVLAGGKDTQYF. Written as DNA, the CDR3 is TGCGCCAGCAGCGTACTAGCGGGAGGCAAAGATACGCAGTATTTT.

The chain joins TRBV29-1 to TRBJ2-1; 11 bases line up with TRBD2. With 6 bases clipped from V and 7 bases from J, the junction kept 8 bases outside the gene matches. Germline CDR1 SQVTM, CDR2 ANQGSEA. The CDR3 loop spans 14 amino acids. CDR3 region: CSVVSGRAWNEQFF. CDR3 DNA sequence: TGCAGCGTCGTTAGCGGGAGGGCGTGGAATGAGCAGTTCTTC.

Details on this clone: Its ends do not fully match the called genes, so a read error is possible. The chain is built from TRBV7-9 and TRBJ2-5; the match to TRBD1 covers 9 bases. From germline, CDR1 is SEHNR and CDR2 FQNEAQ (reference sequence). The CDR3 sequence is 13 residues long. CDR3 in amino acids: CASSLGGGDRENF. CDR3 DNA: TGTGCCAGCAGCTTAGGAGGGGGGGACAGGGAGAACTTC.

The genes are TRBV5-1 and TRBJ2-1; 10 bases line up with TRBD2. V trimming: 5 bases; J trimming: 3 bases; junction bases outside the gene matches: 8. CDR1 is SGHRS and CDR2 is YFSETQ in the germline V gene. This CDR3 contains 16 residues. CDR3 DNA sequence: TGCGCCAGCAGAGTTAGCGGGGGGACTAACTACAATGAGCAGTTCTTC. Translated: CASRVSGGTNYNEQFF.

V gene TRBV7-3 combines with J gene TRBJ2-1; 10 nucleotides agree with TRBD2. CDR1 and CDR2 (germline): SGHTA, FQGTGA. Unmatched junction bases numbered 5, after V lost 1 base and J lost 8 bases. This CDR3 has 15 amino acids. Here the CDR3 DNA reads TGTGCCAGCAGCTTAAGAGCGGGGGGGCTCTATGAGCAGTTCTTC. Translating it yields CASSLRAGGLYEQFF.

This chain connects TRBV3-1 (or the pseudogene TRBV3-2) to TRBJ1-2, with TRBD1 matching 12 bases. The CDR3 totals 15 residues. J gave up 7 bases and V 3 bases, and 6 bases lay outside the gene matches. Germline V gene data show CDR1 as LGHDT and CDR2 as YNNKEL (reference sequence). CDR3 DNA sequence: TGTGCCAGCAGCCAGCCCGGGACAGGGGGCCTTGGCTACACCTTC. Its protein product is CASSQPGTGGLGYTF.

The sample holds one count of this clone. The gene calls are TRBV30 and TRBJ1-4; D uncertain. The V end lost 0 bases, the J end lost 5 bases, and 7 bases lay between the germline ends. The CDR3 totals 13 residues. The germline gives CDR1 GTSNPN, CDR2 SVGIG (reference sequence). CDR3 bases: TGTGCCTGGAGTGTACAGAGAAATGAAAAACTGTTTTTT. Encoded protein: CAWSVQRNEKLFF.

The V call is TRBV19, the J call TRBJ2-5, with TRBD1 as a possible D gene (5 bases). This CDR3 region has 14 residues. V was trimmed by 2 bases and J by 1 base, leaving 8 bases between them. The germline gives CDR1 LNHDA, CDR2 SQIVND (reference sequence). CDR3 residues: CASSISTVQETQYF. The CDR3 coding sequence is TGTGCCAGTAGTATATCGACAGTCCAAGAGACCCAGTACTTC.

The chain is built from TRBV20-1 and TRBJ1-2; D is perhaps TRBD1 (5 bases). V lost 3 bases to trimming and J lost 3 bases, with 17 bases between them. Germline V lookup: CDR1 DFQATT, CDR2 SNEGSKA (reference sequence). The CDR3 covers 15 residues. The CDR3 sequence is CSASSGGDVDYGYTF. CDR3 in DNA: TGCAGTGCTAGTTCGGGGGGGGATGTCGACTATGGCTACACCTTC.

The V gene is TRBV19, the J gene TRBJ1-1; the D is unclear. Germline values: CDR1 LNHDA, CDR2 SQIVND (reference sequence). Trimming took 9 bases from V and 8 from J, leaving 13 bases between them. This CDR3 is 11 amino acids long. CDR3 bases: TGTGCCAGCGGGGATGATTTGGAAGCTTTCTTT. The encoded protein is CASGDDLEAFF. Together with reference TRBV19 and TRBJ1-1, the CDR3 gives the full variable domain: DGGITQSPKYLFRKEGQNVTLSCEQNLNHDAMYWYRQDPGQGLRLIYYSQIVNDFQKGDIAEGYSVSREKKESFPLTVTSAQKNPTAFYLCASGDDLEAFFGQGTRLTVV.

The V gene is TRBV11-2, the J gene TRBJ2-3, with D uncertain. The CDR3 loop spans 13 amino acids. Trimming removed 5 bases at V and 0 bases at J, with 6 bases between. Germline CDR1 SGHAT, CDR2 FQNNGV. The CDR3 sequence is CASSTTSTDTQYF. The CDR3 region has the DNA TGTGCCAGCAGCACCACTAGCACAGATACGCAGTATTTT.